The next 20 T cell receptor beta chains were all read from a single sample in a study of molecular identifiers for immune sequencing clone quantification. TCRdb recomputed calls from the PCR reads with MiXCR, one row per CDR3 protein. The table lists about 640,000 distinct CDR3 sequences, just under 20% of them singletons. The sample consisted of naive CD8+ T cells from blood, with Jurkat cell RNA spiked in. Subset of the sample: FACS-sorted CD8+CD4-CCR7+CD45RA+ naive T cells. The receptors come from a human donor in good health. Some libraries in this study had Jurkat cell RNA spiked in.

This clonotype was counted many times. The J gene is TRBJ1-5, the V gene TRBV7-9; 11 nucleotides align to TRBD1. Germline lookup yields CDR1 SEHNR and CDR2 FQNEAQ (reference sequence). This CDR3 spans 15 amino acids. The trim removed 5 bases at V and 5 bases at J, leaving 5 bases unmatched. This CDR3 is CASSPGQGVDQPQHF. The CDR3 DNA follows: TGTGCCAGCAGCCCGGGACAGGGGGTCGATCAGCCCCAGCATTTT.

This clonotype appeared many times. This chain uses TRBV11-2 with TRBJ1-1; 10 bases agree with TRBD1. Germline V gene data show CDR1 as SGHAT and CDR2 as FQNNGV. The CDR3 consists of 15 residues. The ends lost 5 bases at V and 3 bases at J; junction bases unmatched: 6. The CDR3 DNA is TGTGCCAGCAGCGCGAGGGACAGGGGCTACACTGAAGCTTTCTTT. Its protein product is CASSARDRGYTEAFF.

This chain uses TRBV27 with TRBJ2-1, with 8 bases aligning to TRBD2. CDR3 length equals 15 residues. V lost 3 bases to trimming and J lost 7 bases; unmatched junction nucleotides: 8. The germline V gene encodes CDR1 MNHEY and CDR2 SMNVEV (reference sequence). Here the CDR3 DNA reads TGTGCCAGCAGTTTGAGCGGGGGCCCCCGGAATGAGCAGTTCTTC. The encoded protein is CASSLSGGPRNEQFF.

The table lists this clonotype with many counts. This chain connects TRBV11-2 to TRBJ2-7; 9 bases line up with TRBD2. There are 17 residues in the CDR3. Germline V gene sequence: CDR1 SGHAT, CDR2 FQNNGV. Trimming removed 2 bases from V and 2 bases from J; junction bases left unmatched: 10. The CDR3 is CASSLWASGISPYEQYF. The CDR3 DNA sequence: TGTGCCAGCAGCTTATGGGCTAGCGGGATTAGCCCCTACGAGCAGTACTTC. Full variable domain (outside the CDR3, taken from reference TRBV11-2 and TRBJ2-7): EAGVAQSPRYKIIEKRQSVAFWCNPISGHATLYWYQQILGQGPKLLIQFQNNGVVDDSQLPKDRFSAERLKGVDSTLKIQPAKLEDSAVYLCASSLWASGISPYEQYFGPGTRLTVT.

This clonotype showed up many times. CDR3 sequence reads: CASSFQTANTEAFF. As DNA, the CDR3 is TGTGCCAGCAGTTTCCAGACAGCGAACACTGAAGCTTTCTTT. The chain has TRBV12-3 or TRBV12-4 and TRBJ1-1; D is perhaps TRBD1 (5 bases). The V gene lost 3 bases and the J gene lost 1 base, with 9 bases spanning the gap. This CDR3 has 14 residues.

This clonotype appeared a few times. The chain is built from TRBV9 and TRBJ2-1, with D tentatively TRBD1 or TRBD2 (5 bases each). The CDR3 is 14 residues long. V was shortened by 3 bases and J by 6 bases, with 13 bases between the two germline ends. CDR1 and CDR2 (germline): SGDLS, YYNGEE. CDR3 bases: TGTGCCAGCAGCGACCCGGGACCGCTCAATGAGCAGTTCTTC. Protein product: CASSDPGPLNEQFF.

This clonotype appeared a few times. Relative to the germline gene, one junction end is altered; a read error may explain this. The V and J genes are TRBV20-1 and TRBJ2-3; D is possibly TRBD1 (6 bases). CDR3 size: 18 residues. CDR1 and CDR2 from the germline V gene are DFQATT and SNEGSKA (reference sequence). In DNA, the CDR3 is TGCAGGGCTACACTAACCCTTGGGGGCAGGTCAAGTACAAATACGCAGTATTTT. Translation gives CRATLTLGGRSSTNTQYF.

J is TRBJ2-1 and V is TRBV7-9; 16 nucleotides agree with TRBD2. Germline V lookup: CDR1 SEHNR, CDR2 FQNEAQ (reference sequence). After removal of 8 bases from V and 4 bases from J, the junction contained 5 bases not matched to a gene. CDR3 size: 16 residues. The CDR3 loop reads CASGTSGGAGYNEQFF. The CDR3 nucleotides read TGTGCCAGCGGGACTAGCGGGGGGGCGGGGTACAATGAGCAGTTCTTC. Full variable domain (rest looked up from reference TRBV7-9 and TRBJ2-1): DTGVSQNPRHKITKRGQNVTFRCDPISEHNRLYWYRQTLGQGPEFLTYFQNEAQLEKSRLLSDRFSAERPKGSFSTLEIQRTEQGDSAMYLCASGTSGGAGYNEQFFGPGTRLTVL.

A remark on this clonotype: Sequence at one end of the junction differs from germline and may be a read error. The V gene is TRBV13, the J gene TRBJ1-5; a weak D match, TRBD1 (5 bases). The CDR3 runs 16 residues. Germline V lookup: CDR1 PRHDT, CDR2 FYEKMQ (reference sequence). The CDR3 protein is CASSWGGTDSNQPLHF. In DNA, the CDR3 is TGTGCCAGCAGCTGGGGTGGGACGGATAGCAATCAGCCCCTGCATTTT.

In the case of this clonotype: This sequence may be a read error, since a much larger clone differs from it by one base. The chain joins TRBV24-1 to TRBJ1-5; D remains ambiguous. With 6 bases removed from V and 5 bases from J, the gap between germline ends came to 10 bases. Germline V gene lookup returns CDR1 KGHDR and CDR2 SFDVKD. The CDR3 spans 13 residues. DNA for the CDR3: TGTGCCACCAGTAAGGGAGAACATCAGCCCCAGCATTTT. Translating it yields CATSKGEHQPQHF.

This clonotype was seen ten or more times. The rearrangement joins TRBV30 to TRBJ2-7; 7 bases are a match to TRBD2. The V segment lost 0 bases and the J segment 2 bases; nucleotides outside the gene matches: 1. This CDR3 is built from 13 residues. Germline loops: CDR1 GTSNPN, CDR2 SVGIG (reference sequence). The CDR3 spells CAWSVAGAYEQYF. CDR3 DNA sequence: TGTGCCTGGAGTGTGGCGGGAGCCTACGAGCAGTACTTC.

This clonotype was detected many times. The chain combines TRBV5-8 with TRBJ2-7, with D perhaps TRBD1 (5 bases). The CDR3 has 14 residues. Trimming removed 1 base at V and 6 bases at J, with 14 bases between. Germline V gene sequence: CDR1 SGHTS, CDR2 YDEGEE. The DNA of the CDR3 is TGTGCCAGCAGCTTGAAACACTCAGGGCGCGAGCAGTACTTC. This encodes CASSLKHSGREQYF.

This clonotype was recorded many times. The gene calls are TRBV7-9 and TRBJ1-4; 8 bases fit TRBD1. The CDR3 sequence is 14 residues long. CDR1 is SEHNR and CDR2 is FQNEAQ in the germline V gene (reference sequence). The junction had 11 bases not matched to a gene; V was cut back by 5 bases and J by 12 bases. The chain's CDR3 is CASSHGTGRGELFF. As DNA, the CDR3 is TGTGCCAGCAGCCATGGGACAGGCCGGGGGGAACTGTTTTTT.

This clonotype was found a few times. The chain is built from TRBV4-1 and TRBJ2-7; the match to TRBD2 covers 9 bases. CDR1 and CDR2 from the germline V gene are MGHRA and YSYEKL. V lost 4 bases to trimming and J lost 6 bases; unmatched junction nucleotides: 7. The CDR3 extends over 14 amino acids. The CDR3 DNA reads TGCGCCAGCAGCCTTAATAGCGGGAGCCTCGAGCAGTACTTC. Translation: CASSLNSGSLEQYF.

This clonotype was picked up a small number of times. J is TRBJ1-4 and V is TRBV5-4; a weak D match, TRBD1 (6 bases). The CDR3 covers 15 residues. V lost 4 bases, J lost 5 bases, and 15 bases lay in between. Germline loops: CDR1 SGHNT, CDR2 YYREEE (reference sequence). CDR3 in amino acids: CASSPSPGENEKLFF. CDR3 bases: TGTGCCAGCAGCCCAAGCCCAGGGGAAAATGAAAAACTGTTTTTT.

Many counts were recorded for this clonotype. The gene calls are TRBV19 and TRBJ2-7, with 10 bases identical to TRBD1. Germline CDR1 and CDR2: LNHDA and SQIVND (reference sequence). This CDR3 contains 15 residues. V shed 9 bases, J shed 2 bases, and the junction held 10 bases outside the gene matches. CDR3: CASSFSGTGAYEQYF. CDR3 DNA: TGTGCCAGCAGCTTCTCCGGGACAGGGGCCTACGAGCAGTACTTC.

This clonotype was counted only a few times. The gene calls are TRBV12-3 or TRBV12-4 and TRBJ2-1, with a possible D match to TRBD1 (6 bases). V shed 1 base and J shed 7 bases, with 20 bases lying between them. The CDR3 is made up of 17 amino acids. The CDR3 region is CASSLVVKQGYRNEQFF. CDR3 bases: TGTGCCAGCAGTTTAGTAGTCAAACAGGGTTATAGGAATGAGCAGTTCTTC.

The table lists this clonotype with many counts. The chain carries TRBV4-3 and TRBJ2-3, with 10 bases matching TRBD1. V lost 4 bases to trimming and J lost 4 bases; unmatched junction nucleotides: 2. Germline CDR1 is LGHNA and CDR2 is YSLEER. The CDR3 spans 14 residues. The CDR3 DNA is TGCGCCAGCAGCCGGGACAGGGGTCCAGATACGCAGTATTTT. Amino acids: CASSRDRGPDTQYF.

The chain recombines TRBV7-9 with TRBJ2-1; the match to TRBD2 covers 11 bases. Trimming took 1 base from V and 8 from J; bases not matched to a gene: 13. This CDR3 has 18 amino acids. Germline V gene data show CDR1 as SEHNR and CDR2 as FQNEAQ (reference sequence). The DNA for the CDR3 is TGTGCCAGCAGCTTAGTTTCTAGCGGGGGGCCGGGTTCTTATGAGCAGTTCTTC. Translation gives CASSLVSSGGPGSYEQFF.

The chain joins TRBV27 to TRBJ1-1, with 8 bases lining up with TRBD1. CDR1 is MNHEY, CDR2 SMNVEV, per germline (reference sequence). The CDR3 sequence is 15 residues long. The V segment lost 0 bases and the J segment 4 bases; nucleotides outside the gene matches: 4. DNA for the CDR3: TGTGCCAGCAGTTTATCGGTTACAGGGGGCACTGAAGCTTTCTTT. Amino acid sequence: CASSLSVTGGTEAFF.